These 4 T cell receptor beta chains originate from one sample sequenced in a study of blood T cell repertoires in COVID-19. Assay: immunoSEQ multiplex PCR; the TCRdb copy retains only in-frame clones and omits some. The sample yields 250,000 to 300,000 clones, about 91% seen once. Material for sequencing was peripheral blood. These receptors all come from a woman aged 40 to 50 who had recovered from COVID-19.

The chain has TRBV7-2 and TRBJ2-3; 14 nucleotides agree with TRBD2. CDR1 is SGHTA and CDR2 is FQGNSA in the germline V gene. There are 19 residues in the CDR3. The ends lost 4 bases at V and 5 bases at J; junction bases unmatched: 14. CDR3 protein: CASSYTIGTSGRRIDTQYF. CDR3 DNA sequence: TGTGCCAGCAGCTACACAATTGGGACTAGCGGGAGAAGGATAGATACGCAGTATTTT.

The DNA for the CDR3 is TGCGCCAGCAGCCGGGAGGGGGCCCTATCACCCCTCCACTTT. Translating gives CASSREGALSPLHF. The chain uses TRBV5-1 and TRBJ1-6; 7 bases line up with TRBD1. V gave up 4 bases and J gave up 10 bases; unmatched junction bases: 8. From germline, CDR1 is SGHRS and CDR2 YFSETQ. CDR3 length: 14 residues.

The CDR3 DNA is TGTGCCAGCAGCCCACAGGGTGCCTCACCCCTCCACTTT. It codes for CASSPQGASPLHF. The chain uses TRBV7-3 and TRBJ1-6; tentative D call: TRBD1 (6 bases). This CDR3 has 13 amino acids. CDR1 is SGHTA, CDR2 FQGTGA, per germline. Trimming removed 5 bases at V and 10 bases at J, with 12 bases between. Supplemented by reference TRBV7-3 and TRBJ1-6, the full variable domain reads GAGVSQTPSNKVTEKGKYVELRCDPISGHTALYWYRQSLGQGPEFLIYFQGTGAADDSGLPNDRFFAVRPEGSVSTLKIQRTERGDSAVYLCASSPQGASPLHFGNGTRLTVT.

In its sample, this clone was seen once. The chain carries TRBV5-4 and TRBJ1-1, with D maybe TRBD1 (6 bases). V gave up 0 bases and J gave up 6 bases, with 9 bases separating them. Germline-derived CDR1 and CDR2 are SGHNT and YYREEE (reference sequence). The CDR3 has 13 residues. CDR3 nucleotide sequence: TGTGCCAGCAGCTTGGCAGGGGTGGCTGAAGCTTTCTTT. Its protein is CASSLAGVAEAFF.